This T cell receptor beta chain was identified in a study of CD8+CD57+ T cells in acquired aplastic anemia. Study observations and caveats: Simpson's diversity of CD8+ cells was not significantly different in patients compared with controls. A set of more than 25 CD8+ CDR3 sequences was shared between patients and controls, and these sequences appeared highly expressed in patients.

Researchers used genomic DNA as the template to profile TCR beta VDJ and CDR3. TCRdb re-analysed the reads in MiXCR, keeping a single row per CDR3 protein. The sample lists 130,000 or so distinct CDR3 sequences, 58% occurring once. On this clonotype: Its antigen is unidentified.

Whoever was chosen for sequencing had shown CD8+CD57+ cell expansion by flow cytometry. With no exception, the patients had severe acquired aplastic anemia. The germline V gene has CDR1 SEHNR and CDR2 FQNEAQ (reference sequence). V was shortened by 4 bases and J by 4 bases, with 17 bases between the two germline ends. This CDR3 contains 15 residues. The chain carries TRBV7-9 and TRBJ2-7, with TRBD2 as a possible D gene (6 bases). The TCR originated in a human donor with aplastic anemia. The sample comprised sorted CD4+, CD8+, or CD8+CD57+ T cells (not recorded which) from PBMCs. Written as DNA, the CDR3 is TGTGCCAGCAGCTATAACTTTAGCGGTTATTACGAGCAGTACTTC. Translated: CASSYNFSGYYEQYF.